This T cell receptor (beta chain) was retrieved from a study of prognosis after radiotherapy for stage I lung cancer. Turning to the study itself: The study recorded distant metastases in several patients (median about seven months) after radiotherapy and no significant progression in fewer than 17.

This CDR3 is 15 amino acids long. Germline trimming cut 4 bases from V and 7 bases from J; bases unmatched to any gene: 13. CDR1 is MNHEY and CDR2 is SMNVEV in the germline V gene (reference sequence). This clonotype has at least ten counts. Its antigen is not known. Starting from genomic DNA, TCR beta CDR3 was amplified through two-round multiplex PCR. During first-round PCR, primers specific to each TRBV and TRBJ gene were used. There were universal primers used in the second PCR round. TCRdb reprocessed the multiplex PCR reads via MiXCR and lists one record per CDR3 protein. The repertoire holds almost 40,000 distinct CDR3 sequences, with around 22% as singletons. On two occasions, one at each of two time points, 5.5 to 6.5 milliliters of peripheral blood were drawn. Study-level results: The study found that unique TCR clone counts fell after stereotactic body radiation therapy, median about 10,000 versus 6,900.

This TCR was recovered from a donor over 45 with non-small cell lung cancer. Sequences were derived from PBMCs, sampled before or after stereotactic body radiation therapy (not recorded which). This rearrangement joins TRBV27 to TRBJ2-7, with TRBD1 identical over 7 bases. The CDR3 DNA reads TGTGCCAGCAGTTACGCGAGAGGGGGCGCCGGGGAGCAGTACTTC. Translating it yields CASSYARGGAGEQYF.